Listed here is a single T cell receptor beta chain. Its antigen is unknown. This sample was taken from a study of monozygotic twins with inflammatory bowel disease. Overall study findings and caveats: Relative to healthy twins, IBD patients had fewer clonotypes in common with others, a gap that was especially apparent with disease activity.

The CDR3 extends over 14 amino acids. Germline-derived CDR1 and CDR2 are SGDLS and YYNGEE. Making cDNA involved eight separate reactions per sample. During cDNA synthesis, UMIs that each contained a 6-nucleotide sample barcode were added by means of template switching. TCRalpha and TCRbeta cDNA went through two nested PCRs of approximately 16 and 10 cycles. TCRdb processed the 5' RACE reads again and assigns one entry to each CDR3 protein, with no DNA. The sample table sets out approximately 400,000 distinct CDR3 sequences. This rearrangement joins TRBV9 to TRBJ2-7. The specimen was blood. The sequence came from a human donor with ulcerative colitis or Crohn's disease, or a healthy co-twin of an affected twin (not recorded which). CDR3: CASSVAAEVYEQYF.